A selection of T cell receptor beta chains follows, all from one sample in a study of T-cell memory formation after mild COVID-19. A single record per CDR3 protein comes from TCRdb applying MiXCR to the 5' RACE reads. The sample holds 240,000 or so distinct CDR3 sequences, 8% to 9.5% seen once. Sequenced sample: PBMCs or a T cell subset sorted from them (not recorded which). These TCRs come from a man aged 18-30 years who had mild COVID-19 (a few samples of this study predate the infection). Cell type and time point are not known. CDR3s include the opening cysteine and the closing phenylalanine or tryptophan. The D gene is left open where the match is weak. Clone size is shown for a subset of rows, as once, few, many or a class of expanded clone.

size | J | V | D | CDR3 | DNA
. | TRBJ1-1 | TRBV5-1 | . | CASSLAGQNTEAFF | TGCGCCAGCAGCTTGGCAGGGCAGAACACTGAAGCTTTCTTT
few | TRBJ1-4 | TRBV12-3/TRBV12-4 | . | CASSLASGSGEKLFF | TGTGCCAGCAGTTTAGCTTCTGGGTCAGGCGAAAAACTGTTTTTT
. | TRBJ1-6 | TRBV4-3 | . | CASSTQTGDNSPLHF | TGCGCCAGCAGCACCCAGACGGGAGATAATTCACCCCTCCACTTT
few | TRBJ2-3 | TRBV4-3 | TRBD1 | CASSQYGQGIDTQYF | TGCGCCAGCAGCCAATACGGACAGGGGATAGATACGCAGTATTTT
. | TRBJ1-6 | TRBV6-5 | TRBD1 | CASSDIGQGHSPLHF | TGTGCCAGCAGCGACATTGGACAGGGGCATTCACCCCTCCACTTT
. | TRBJ2-7 | TRBV6-5 | . | CASSYSLASYEQYF | TGTGCCAGCAGTTACTCACTAGCCTCCTACGAGCAGTACTTC
. | TRBJ1-1 | TRBV4-1 | . | CASSRTPGQTNTEAFF | TGCGCCAGCAGCCGCACCCCGGGGCAGACTAACACTGAAGCTTTCTTT
many | TRBJ2-3 | TRBV5-1 | TRBD2 | CASSLAVAGDTDTQYF | TGCGCCAGCAGCTTGGCAGTAGCGGGGGACACAGATACGCAGTATTTT
few | TRBJ2-2 | TRBV5-1 | . | CASSLALGITGELFF | TGCGCCAGCAGCTTGGCGTTAGGGATTACCGGGGAGCTGTTTTTT
few | TRBJ1-1 | TRBV4-3 | . | CASSQDRVRLEAFF | TGCGCCAGCAGCCAAGATAGGGTCCGTCTTGAAGCTTTCTTT
. | TRBJ1-1 | TRBV7-2 | . | CASSSGGMNTEAFF | TGTGCCAGCAGTTCTGGGGGTATGAACACTGAAGCTTTCTTT
. | TRBJ2-7 | TRBV11-2 | TRBD1 | CASSFDRGPDEQYF | TGTGCCAGCAGCTTCGACAGGGGGCCCGACGAGCAGTACTTC
. | TRBJ1-1 | TRBV7-9 | . | CASSFPRSTEAFF | TGTGCCAGCAGCTTCCCCCGTAGCACTGAAGCTTTCTTT
few | TRBJ2-5 | TRBV4-3 | . | CASSHSLGYQETQYF | TGCGCCAGCAGCCACAGTTTGGGGTACCAAGAGACCCAGTACTTC
. | TRBJ2-7 | TRBV28 | . | CASSSVEPTPYEQYF | TGTGCCAGCAGTTCTGTCGAGCCCACTCCCTACGAGCAGTACTTC
. | TRBJ2-5 | TRBV12-3/TRBV12-4 | . | CASIPSVRGSGQETQYF | TGTGCCAGCATCCCTAGTGTCCGGGGTTCAGGCCAAGAGACCCAGTACTTC